Each of the 27 T cell receptor beta chains below was sequenced from the same sample in a study of T cell repertoires in cytomegalovirus infection. TCRdb re-derived calls from the reads in MiXCR, one entry per CDR3 protein. The table shows approximately 500,000 distinct CDR3 sequences, with approximately 16% occurring only once. What was sequenced was CD8+ T cells from PBMCs. These receptor sequences come from a human donor in good health (CMV status not recorded). Some clones in this sample may be carry-over from other donors' samples.

This clonotype has ten or more counts. The chain combines TRBV7-8 with TRBJ2-2, with D maybe TRBD2 (6 bases). The CDR3 covers 13 residues. V lost 3 bases to trimming and J lost 8 bases, with 10 bases between them. Looked up from germline, CDR1 is SGHVS and CDR2 is FQNEAQ. The DNA for the CDR3 is TGTGCCAGCAGCTTGGGCGCGGGGGGGGAGCTGTTTTTT. Translation: CASSLGAGGELFF.

The chain employs TRBV7-9 and TRBJ2-1; 11 nucleotides align to TRBD2. The germline gives CDR1 SEHNR, CDR2 FQNEAQ (reference sequence). With V trimmed by 5 bases and J by 8 bases, 14 bases remained unmatched. CDR3 length: 17 amino acids. The CDR3 protein is CASSPRTSGGRGYEQFF. CDR3 in DNA: TGTGCCAGCAGCCCGCGAACTAGCGGGGGCAGGGGTTATGAGCAGTTCTTC.

This clonotype was recorded many times. This chain links TRBV4-1 with TRBJ2-2, with 7 bases fitting TRBD1. The germline V gene has CDR1 MGHRA and CDR2 YSYEKL. J was trimmed by 6 bases and V by 2 bases; bases with no gene match: 9. The CDR3 is made up of 16 amino acids. This chain's CDR3 is CASSQQEQGIAGELFF. The CDR3 nucleotides are TGCGCCAGCAGCCAACAAGAACAGGGGATCGCCGGGGAGCTGTTTTTT.

This clonotype was picked up many times. The V gene is TRBV2, the J gene TRBJ1-6, with TRBD1 matching 7 bases. This CDR3 spans 11 amino acids. In germline, CDR1 is SNHLY, CDR2 FYNNEI. Losses at the gene ends were 11 bases for V and 14 bases for J; bases not matched to a gene: 9. CDR3 protein: CARQGVRTLHF. In nucleotides, the CDR3 is TGTGCCCGACAGGGAGTTAGGACCCTCCACTTT.

Ten or more counts support this clonotype. The chain recombines TRBV6-2 or TRBV6-3 with TRBJ2-3; D tentatively fits TRBD1 or TRBD2 (5 bases each). The germline gives CDR1 MNHEY, CDR2 SVGEGT. V was cut by 0 bases and J by 1 base, with 26 bases left in between. The CDR3 has 21 residues. The CDR3 here is CASSYSGVWAAEGIGTDTQYF. CDR3 nucleotide sequence: TGTGCCAGCAGTTACTCGGGAGTGTGGGCGGCCGAGGGGATCGGCACAGATACGCAGTATTTT.

This clonotype was picked up a small number of times. The chain is built from TRBV5-1 and TRBJ2-5; D is unclear. This CDR3 has 15 amino acids. From germline, CDR1 is SGHRS and CDR2 YFSETQ. The V end lost 7 bases, the J end lost 5 bases, and 21 bases lay between the germline ends. The CDR3 sequence: CASRPEPQLRETQYF. The CDR3 nucleotides are TGCGCCAGCCGACCTGAACCCCAGCTGAGGGAGACCCAGTACTTC. The whole variable domain, remainder taken from reference TRBV5-1 and TRBJ2-5, is KAGVTQTPRYLIKTRGQQVTLSCSPISGHRSVSWYQQTPGQGLQFLFEYFSETQRNKGNFPGRFSGRQFSNSRSEMNVSTLELGDSALYLCASRPEPQLRETQYFGPGTRLLVL.

A word on this clonotype: It differs at one base from a far larger clone, so likely a read error. This chain links TRBV12-3 or TRBV12-4 with TRBJ2-7; 7 bases line up with TRBD2. Trimming took 3 bases from V and 0 from J; bases not matched to a gene: 2. CDR3 length: 14 residues. The CDR3 nucleotides read TGTGCCAGCAGTTTGGGAGGGTGCTCCTACGAGCAGTACTTC. Amino acids: CASSLGGCSYEQYF.

This clonotype was found a few times. The chain links TRBV24-1 to TRBJ2-1, with 8 bases that match TRBD1. The CDR3 totals 15 residues. V lost 4 bases, J lost 8 bases, and 9 bases stayed unmatched. CDR1 is KGHDR and CDR2 is SFDVKD in the germline V gene. CDR3 coding DNA: TGTGCCACCAGTGAGAGACAGGGGATTGGCCATGAGCAGTTCTTC. Amino acids: CATSERQGIGHEQFF.

The J gene is TRBJ1-5, the V gene TRBV14; the match to TRBD1 covers 9 bases. Germline-derived CDR1 and CDR2 are SGHDN and FVKESK. This CDR3 is built from 17 residues. After removal of 0 bases from V and 3 bases from J, the junction contained 6 bases not matched to a gene. The CDR3 region is CASSQEFWTGDNQPQHF. The CDR3 DNA is TGTGCCAGCAGCCAAGAATTCTGGACAGGGGACAATCAGCCCCAGCATTTT.

J is TRBJ1-2 and V is TRBV9; 11 bases are a match to TRBD1. Germline values: CDR1 SGDLS, CDR2 YYNGEE. The CDR3 is made up of 14 amino acids. V trimming: 0 bases; J trimming: 6 bases; junction bases outside the gene matches: 1. CDR3 sequence reads: CASSVEDRGHGYTF. The CDR3 DNA follows: TGTGCCAGCAGCGTAGAGGACAGGGGGCATGGCTACACCTTC.

This chain uses TRBV25-1 with TRBJ2-1; D remains unclear. Germline lookup yields CDR1 MGHDK and CDR2 SYGVNS. The V end was cut by 2 bases, the J end by 6 bases, with 17 bases between. The CDR3 runs to 16 residues. The CDR3 DNA reads TGTGCCAGCAGTGAACGTTTGGCAGGTGGTGGCAATGAGCAGTTCTTC. Amino acids: CASSERLAGGGNEQFF.

This clonotype has a count of ten or more. The chain couples TRBV6-6 to TRBJ1-5; a weak D match, TRBD1 (6 bases). Between the trimmed V and J ends, which lost 0 bases and 4 bases, there was a span of 10 bases. The CDR3 consists of 15 residues. Germline V CDR1 and CDR2: MNHNY, SVGAGI (reference sequence). DNA of the CDR3: TGTGCCAGCAGTTACTCCAGGGGCCTAAATCAGCCCCAGCATTTT. Translated: CASSYSRGLNQPQHF.

The chain recombines TRBV12-3 or TRBV12-4 with TRBJ1-5; 9 bases line up with TRBD1. The CDR3 totals 15 residues. V gave up 4 bases and J gave up 6 bases; unmatched junction bases: 7. CDR3 in amino acids: CASSYGQGTSQPQHF. The DNA for the CDR3 is TGTGCCAGCAGTTACGGACAGGGGACTAGTCAGCCCCAGCATTTT.

This clonotype came up many times. The rearrangement uses TRBV28 and TRBJ2-5; D may be TRBD2 (7 bases). Germline CDR1 MDHEN, CDR2 SYDVKM. The CDR3 contains 16 residues. The germline V and J ends were trimmed by 2 bases and 2 bases, with 15 bases remaining between them. CDR3 nucleotide sequence: TGTGCCAGCAGTTTAGCCACAGGGAGGGGACAAGAGACCCAGTACTTC. Translated, it gives CASSLATGRGQETQYF.

This clonotype turned up a few times. V usage is TRBV12-5 and J usage is TRBJ1-2, with TRBD1 matching over 7 bases. Germline V CDR1 and CDR2: LGHNT, FRNRAP. The CDR3 totals 16 residues. The trim removed 5 bases at V and 6 bases at J, leaving 15 bases unmatched. The CDR3 region has the DNA TGTGCTAGTGGTCCCCCCCGCGGACAGGACGTGGATGGCTACACCTTC. It encodes CASGPPRGQDVDGYTF.

The gene calls are TRBV11-2 and TRBJ2-4, with D possibly being TRBD1 (6 bases). The germline CDR1 and CDR2 sequences are SGHAT and FQNNGV. The CDR3 consists of 15 residues. V lost 1 base, J lost 4 bases, and 11 bases lay in between. In nucleotides, the CDR3 is TGTGCCAGCAGCTTAGGACAGGTCGGAAAAAACATTCAGTACTTC. This codes for CASSLGQVGKNIQYF. Full variable domain (rest looked up from reference TRBV11-2 and TRBJ2-4): EAGVAQSPRYKIIEKRQSVAFWCNPISGHATLYWYQQILGQGPKLLIQFQNNGVVDDSQLPKDRFSAERLKGVDSTLKIQPAKLEDSAVYLCASSLGQVGKNIQYFGAGTRLSVL.

V is TRBV24-1 and J is TRBJ1-3; D perhaps matches TRBD1 (5 bases). The CDR3 consists of 15 residues. CDR1 KGHDR and CDR2 SFDVKD come from the germline V gene. V lost 4 bases to trimming and J lost 2 bases, with 11 bases between them. The CDR3 coding sequence is TGTGCCACCAGTGACAGACAGAGCCCTGGAAACACCATATATTTT. This translates into CATSDRQSPGNTIYF.

The CDR3 DNA is TGTGCCACCCAAGCGGGATCGTATGCAGATACGCAGTATTTT. This gives the protein CATQAGSYADTQYF. The J gene is TRBJ2-3, the V gene TRBV27, with 7 nucleotides matching TRBD2. Germline-derived CDR1 and CDR2 are MNHEY and SMNVEV (reference sequence). The CDR3 has 14 amino acids. The V and J ends lost 10 bases and 4 bases, in that order; junction bases with no gene match: 11.

For this clonotype: A read error is possible here, since a much larger clone lies one base away. The rearrangement links TRBV7-9 to TRBJ2-7, with D possibly being TRBD1 (5 bases). The CDR3 spans 14 residues. Germline assignment: CDR1 SEHNR and CDR2 FQNEAQ (reference sequence). Trimming left V 1 base short and J 0 bases short, with 7 bases between. The CDR3: CASSLEDISYEQYF. DNA of the CDR3: TGTGCCAGCAGCTTAGAGGACATCTCCTACGAGCAGTACTTC.

The sample holds a few counts of this clonotype. The chain employs TRBV5-6 and TRBJ2-7; D is uncertain. Per the germline V gene, CDR1 is SGHDT and CDR2 is YYEEEE. The CDR3 is 12 amino acids. The ends were cut back, 1 base at V and 2 bases at J, with 4 bases in the middle. CDR3 sequence (DNA): TGTGCCAGCAGCTTGTTCCCCTACGAGCAGTACTTC. Its protein product is CASSLFPYEQYF.

About this clonotype: The final CDR3 position lacks the conserved phenylalanine or tryptophan, pointing to a likely read error. This rearrangement joins TRBV27 to TRBJ2-1, with 9 bases lining up with TRBD2. V lost 3 bases to trimming and J lost 9 bases; unmatched junction nucleotides: 9. In germline, CDR1 is MNHEY, CDR2 SMNVEV (reference sequence). This CDR3 has 15 amino acids. The CDR3 region has the DNA TGTGCCAGCAGTTTCCCGGGAGCGGGGGGAGGTGAGCAGTTCCTC. Protein sequence: CASSFPGAGGGEQFL.

This clonotype was detected once. The germline gene is not matched at one end of the junction; a read error may be the cause. The chain uses TRBV4-1 and TRBJ2-5; possible D gene TRBD2, 5 bases. The CDR3 spans 15 residues. Germline V gives CDR1 MGHRA, CDR2 YSYEKL. CDR3 protein: CARSQTMWTQETQYF. DNA of the CDR3: TGCGCCAGAAGCCAAACTATGTGGACTCAAGAGACCCAGTACTTC.

This clonotype was picked up many times. The chain recombines TRBV28 with TRBJ2-3, with TRBD2 matching over 10 bases. Germline V gene sequence: CDR1 MDHEN, CDR2 SYDVKM. The junction had 7 bases not matched to a gene; V was cut back by 4 bases and J by 0 bases. The CDR3 is made up of 17 amino acids. This CDR3 reads CASSSPGLAASTDTQYF. CDR3 DNA: TGTGCCAGCAGTTCCCCCGGACTAGCGGCTAGCACAGATACGCAGTATTTT. The whole variable domain, remainder taken from reference TRBV28 and TRBJ2-3, is DVKVTQSSRYLVKRTGEKVFLECVQDMDHENMFWYRQDPGLGLRLIYFSYDVKMKEKGDIPEGYSVSREKKERFSLILESASTNQTSMYLCASSSPGLAASTDTQYFGPGTRLTVL.

In the case of this clonotype: The CDR3 carries no conserved terminal phenylalanine or tryptophan, so it likely arises from a read error. The V gene is TRBV7-2, the J gene TRBJ1-4; no firm D call. The CDR3 spans 16 residues. Germline CDR1 is SGHTA and CDR2 is FQGNSA. Trimming stripped 0 bases from V and 7 bases from J, with 15 bases between. CDR3 loop: CASSLASGRRGEKLFS. CDR3 sequence (DNA): TGTGCCAGCAGCTTAGCGTCCGGGAGGAGAGGTGAAAAACTGTTTTCT.

The chain employs TRBV19 and TRBJ1-1; D is undetermined. This CDR3 spans 11 amino acids. Germline assignment: CDR1 LNHDA and CDR2 SQIVND (reference sequence). V lost 2 bases to trimming and J lost 9 bases, with 7 bases between them. CDR3 DNA: TGTGCCAGTAGTATAAGGCGGAAAGCTTTCTTT. This translates into CASSIRRKAFF.

This clonotype was seen ten or more times. The chain employs TRBV2 and TRBJ2-1; TRBD2 agrees at 14 bases. CDR1 and CDR2 from the germline V gene are SNHLY and FYNNEI. The CDR3 consists of 15 residues. The J segment lost 12 bases and the V segment lost 6 bases, leaving 10 bases of the junction unmatched. The CDR3: CASSAGTSGSSRQFF. CDR3 in DNA: TGTGCCAGCAGCGCCGGGACTAGCGGGAGTAGTAGGCAGTTCTTC.

Many counts were recorded for this clonotype. The CDR3 loop is CASGTPSGGASYNEQFF. The DNA for the CDR3 is TGTGCTAGTGGAACACCCAGCGGGGGGGCGTCCTACAATGAGCAGTTCTTC. V usage is TRBV12-5 and J usage is TRBJ2-1; 10 nucleotides match TRBD2. CDR3 length equals 17 residues. J was trimmed by 1 base and V by 6 bases; bases with no gene match: 9. Germline lookup yields CDR1 LGHNT and CDR2 FRNRAP.